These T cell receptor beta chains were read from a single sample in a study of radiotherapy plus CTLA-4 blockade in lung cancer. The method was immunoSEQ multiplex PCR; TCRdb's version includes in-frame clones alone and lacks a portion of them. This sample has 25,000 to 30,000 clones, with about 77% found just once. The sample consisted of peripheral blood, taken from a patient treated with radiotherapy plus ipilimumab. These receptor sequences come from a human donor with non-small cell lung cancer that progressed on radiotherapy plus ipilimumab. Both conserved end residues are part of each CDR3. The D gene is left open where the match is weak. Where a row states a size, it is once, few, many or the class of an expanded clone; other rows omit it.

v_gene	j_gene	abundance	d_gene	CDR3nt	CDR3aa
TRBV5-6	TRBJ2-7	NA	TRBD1	TGTGCCAGCAGCTATTGGACAGGGGCTCGGGAGCAGTACTTC	CASSYWTGAREQYF
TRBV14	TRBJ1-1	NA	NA	TGTGCCAGCAGCCCGGACAGAGAAGACACTGAAGCTTTCTTT	CASSPDREDTEAFF
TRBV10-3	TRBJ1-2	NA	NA	TGTGCCACCACTGAGGACAACTATGGCTACACCTTC	CATTEDNYGYTF
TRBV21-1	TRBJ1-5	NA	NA	TGTGCCAGCAACACGGGACAGGGGAAACAATTTAGCAATCAGCCCCAGCATTTT	CASNTGQGKQFSNQPQHF
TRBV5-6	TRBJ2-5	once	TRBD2	TGTGCCAGCAGTAGCCGAGCGGGAGTTCAAGAGACCCAGTACTTC	CASSSRAGVQETQYF
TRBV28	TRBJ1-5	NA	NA	TGTGCCAGCAGTTTGGGGACGGGGGGGCCCCAGCATTTT	CASSLGTGGPQHF
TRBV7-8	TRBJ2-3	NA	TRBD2	TGTGCCAGCAGCTTAAATCGCGGGGGGGGCACAGATACGCAGTATTTT	CASSLNRGGGTDTQYF
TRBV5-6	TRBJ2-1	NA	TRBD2	TGTGCCAGCAGCTCTCAGTGGGGGGGTTACAATGAGCAGTTCTTC	CASSSQWGGYNEQFF
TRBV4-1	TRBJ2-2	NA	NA	TGCGCCAGCAGCCAAGACTCTTACACCGGGGAGCTGTTTTTT	CASSQDSYTGELFF
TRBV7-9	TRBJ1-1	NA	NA	TGTGCCAGCAGCTTAAGTGCAGGGAGGGACACTGAAGCTTTCTTT	CASSLSAGRDTEAFF
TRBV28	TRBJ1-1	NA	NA	TGTGCCAGCAGTGTGAACACTGAAGCTTTCTTT	CASSVNTEAFF
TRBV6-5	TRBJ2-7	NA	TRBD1	TGTGCCAGCAGTACTACAGGGGGCTTTTACGAGCAGTACTTC	CASSTTGGFYEQYF
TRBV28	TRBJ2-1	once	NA	TGTGCCAGCAGCTATCTTAATGAGCAGTTCTTC	CASSYLNEQFF
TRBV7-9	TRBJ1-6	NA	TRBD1	TGTGCCAGCAGCCTCGGACAGGGAAAGAATTCACCCCTCCACTTT	CASSLGQGKNSPLHF
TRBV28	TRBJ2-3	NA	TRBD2	TGTGCCAGCAGCCCTCGGGGGAGGGGCGGCAGCACAGATACGCAGTATTTT	CASSPRGRGGSTDTQYF
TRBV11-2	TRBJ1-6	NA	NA	TGTGCCAGCAGCTTTGACCCTAATTCACCCCTCCACTTT	CASSFDPNSPLHF
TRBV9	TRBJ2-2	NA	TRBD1	TGTGCCAGCAGCGCAGACAGGACAGGGTTGACCGGGGAGCTGTTTTTT	CASSADRTGLTGELFF
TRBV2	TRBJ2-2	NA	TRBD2	TGTGCCAGCAGTGCCGGACTAGCGGGGACCGGGGAGCTGTTTTTT	CASSAGLAGTGELFF
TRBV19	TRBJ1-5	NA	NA	TGTGCCAGTAGTATTATAGGTAGCAATCAGCCCCAGCATTTT	CASSIIGSNQPQHF
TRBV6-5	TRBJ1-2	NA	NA	TGTGCCAGCAGTCCCCGAGGGGTGGTCCTTTATGGCTACACCTTC	CASSPRGVVLYGYTF
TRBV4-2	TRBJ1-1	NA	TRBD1	TGTGCCAGCAGCCAAGATGGACAGGTTCTCACTGAAGCTTTCTTT	CASSQDGQVLTEAFF
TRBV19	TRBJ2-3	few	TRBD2	TGTGCCAGTACCACTAGCGGGAAAGATACGCAGTATTTT	CASTTSGKDTQYF
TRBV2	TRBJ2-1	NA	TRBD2	TGTGCCAGCAGAAGGACTAGCGGGGGGTATGGTTATGAGCAGTTCTTC	CASRRTSGGYGYEQFF
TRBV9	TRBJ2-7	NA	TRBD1	TGTGCCAGCAGCATGGACAGGGGAGGAGACGAGCAGTACTTC	CASSMDRGGDEQYF
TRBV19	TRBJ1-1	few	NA	TGTGCCAGTAGTATAACGTCCGTGAACACTGAAGCTTTCTTT	CASSITSVNTEAFF
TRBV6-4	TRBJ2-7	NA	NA	TGTTCCTGGGGAGCGAAGTCGGGAGAGCAGTACTTC	CSWGAKSGEQYF
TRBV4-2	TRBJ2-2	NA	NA	TGTGCCAGCAGCCAAGATCAGTCTCTCCGGGGCACCGGGGAGCTGTTTTTT	CASSQDQSLRGTGELFF
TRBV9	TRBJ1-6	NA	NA	TGTGCCAGCAGCGTAGGGGGGAACGATTCACCCCTCCACTTT	CASSVGGNDSPLHF
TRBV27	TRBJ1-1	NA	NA	TGTGCCAGCAGTTTGTTCTGGGGGACTGAAGCTTTCTTT	CASSLFWGTEAFF
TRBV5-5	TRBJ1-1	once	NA	TGTGCCAGCAGCTTGGACAGGGCCACTGAAGCTTTCTTT	CASSLDRATEAFF
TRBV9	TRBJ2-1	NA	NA	TGTGCCAGCAGCCTAGGGGGGAGGCTAGCCGAGCAGTTCTTC	CASSLGGRLAEQFF
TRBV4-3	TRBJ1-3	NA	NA	TGCGCCAGCAGCCAAGATCCCCCGGTCACCATATATTTT	CASSQDPPVTIYF